Below, 24 T cell receptor beta chains from the same sample are listed, as sequenced in a study of T-cell memory formation after mild COVID-19. Via MiXCR, TCRdb re-called the 5' RACE reads, giving one row per CDR3 protein. The sample contains about 350,000 distinct CDR3 sequences, approximately 13% of which appear only once. The sequenced sample consisted of PBMCs or a T cell subset sorted from them (not recorded which). These receptors came from a man younger than 30 who had mild COVID-19 (a few samples of this study predate the infection). Cell type and time point are not known.

This clonotype was counted only a few times. The chain couples TRBV6-2 or TRBV6-3 to TRBJ1-1; weak D call: TRBD1 (5 bases). The CDR3 length is 15 residues. CDR1 and CDR2 from the germline V gene are MNHEY and SVGEGT. The V end was cut by 5 bases, the J end by 3 bases, with 16 bases between. The CDR3 sequence: CASSGAGDPHTEAFF. As DNA, the CDR3 is TGTGCCAGCAGTGGGGCAGGCGACCCCCACACTGAAGCTTTCTTT.

In its sample, this clonotype was seen a few times. The V call is TRBV10-3, the J call TRBJ2-3, with unresolved D. V lost 2 bases and J lost 6, with 15 bases in between. CDR3 length equals 15 residues. Germline V gene lookup returns CDR1 ENHRY and CDR2 SYGVKD. The CDR3 here is CAISEGLSSRDTQYF. The CDR3 nucleotides read TGTGCCATCAGTGAGGGCCTCTCCAGCCGGGATACGCAGTATTTT.

This clonotype occurred a few times. The chain links TRBV18 to TRBJ1-1; D gene uncertain. This CDR3 contains 13 residues. Per the germline V gene, CDR1 is KGHSH and CDR2 is LQKENI. V was cut by 2 bases and J by 4 bases, with 8 bases left in between. The CDR3, as DNA: TGTGCCAGCTCACCAGTGATCTCCACTGAAGCTTTCTTT. Its translation is CASSPVISTEAFF. The complete variable domain, with remaining parts taken from reference TRBV18 and TRBJ1-1, reads NAGVMQNPRHLVRRRGQEARLRCSPMKGHSHVYWYRQLPEEGLKFMVYLQKENIIDESGMPKERFSAEFPKEGPSILRIQQVVRGDSAAYFCASSPVISTEAFFGQGTRLTVV.

The chain combines TRBV12-3 or TRBV12-4 with TRBJ2-3; 9 bases match TRBD2. V was clipped by 6 bases and J by 2 bases; unmatched bases: 21. This CDR3 has 20 amino acids. CDR3: CASSSNGGSGGAEDTDTQYF. Here the CDR3 DNA reads TGTGCCAGCAGCTCCAACGGGGGTAGCGGGGGAGCCGAGGACACAGATACGCAGTATTTT.

There are a few counts of this clonotype. V is TRBV20-1 and J is TRBJ2-7; tentatively, D is TRBD2 (6 bases). CDR1 DFQATT and CDR2 SNEGSKA come from the germline V gene (reference sequence). V lost 6 bases and J lost 3, with 18 bases in between. CDR3 length equals 14 residues. CDR3: CSAKGTEWVYEQYF. The CDR3 DNA is TGCAGTGCGAAAGGGACTGAGTGGGTCTACGAGCAGTACTTC.

This clonotype was detected a few times. This chain links TRBV4-3 with TRBJ2-1, with 10 bases aligning to TRBD1. From germline, CDR1 is LGHNA and CDR2 YSLEER. The CDR3 sequence is 15 residues long. V dropped 1 base and J dropped 7; count of bases not matched to a gene: 4. The DNA of the CDR3 is TGCGCCAGCAGCCAAGGGACAGGGGGAGGGAATGAGCAGTTCTTC. Its protein is CASSQGTGGGNEQFF.

The chain is built from TRBV28 and TRBJ2-3, with D tentatively TRBD1 (6 bases). Trimming pared 4 bases from V and 3 bases from J, leaving 11 bases between. The CDR3 consists of 14 residues. Germline assignment: CDR1 MDHEN and CDR2 SYDVKM. For the CDR3, the DNA is TGTGCCAGCAGTTACTTGGGGGCTACAGATACGCAGTATTTT. Its translation: CASSYLGATDTQYF. Full variable domain (missing parts from reference TRBV28 and TRBJ2-3): DVKVTQSSRYLVKRTGEKVFLECVQDMDHENMFWYRQDPGLGLRLIYFSYDVKMKEKGDIPEGYSVSREKKERFSLILESASTNQTSMYLCASSYLGATDTQYFGPGTRLTVL.

This clonotype has a count of ten or more. This chain joins TRBV3-1 and TRBJ1-1, with D perhaps TRBD1 (6 bases). This CDR3 is built from 16 residues. V was clipped by 0 bases and J by 4 bases, with 15 bases between them. Germline CDR1 LGHDT, CDR2 YNNKEL (reference sequence). CDR3 sequence (DNA): TGTGCCAGCAGCCAAGATCGTGAAGGGGGAGTCACTGAAGCTTTCTTT. Its translation: CASSQDREGGVTEAFF. The whole variable domain, filled in from reference TRBV3-1 and TRBJ1-1, reads DTAVSQTPKYLVTQMGNDKSIKCEQNLGHDTMYWYKQDSKKFLKIMFSYNNKELIINETVPNRFSPKSPDKAHLNLHINSLELGDSAVYFCASSQDREGGVTEAFFGQGTRLTVV.

Only a few counts were recorded for this clonotype. The V and J genes are TRBV7-9 and TRBJ1-5, with D uncertain. The CDR3 extends over 14 amino acids. The germline CDR1 and CDR2 sequences are SEHNR and FQNEAQ (reference sequence). V shed 5 bases and J shed 9 bases, with 17 bases lying between them. The DNA of the CDR3 is TGTGCCAGCAGCGCCGGACCCGGTGAAGGGCCCCAGCATTTT. Encoded protein: CASSAGPGEGPQHF.

This clonotype was detected many times. This rearrangement joins TRBV6-6 to TRBJ1-3; 9 positions agree with TRBD1. CDR1 is MNHNY and CDR2 is SVGAGI in the germline V gene (reference sequence). The V segment lost 6 bases and the J segment 0 bases; nucleotides outside the gene matches: 9. This CDR3 comprises 17 residues. The CDR3 sequence: CASRGGTGSFSGNTIYF. The CDR3 DNA is TGTGCCAGCAGGGGCGGGACAGGGAGCTTCTCTGGAAACACCATATATTTT.

In nucleotides, the CDR3 is TGCGCCAGCAGTGACTTGGGCCAAGAGACCCAGTACTTC. Translating it yields CASSDLGQETQYF. The chain links TRBV10-1 to TRBJ2-5; D uncertain. V lost 3 bases to trimming and J lost 1 base, with 6 bases between them. The CDR3 totals 13 residues. Germline V lookup: CDR1 WNHNN, CDR2 SYGVQD (reference sequence).

This clonotype occurred a few times. Mismatch with germline at one junction end may stem from a read error. The V gene is TRBV27, the J gene TRBJ2-3; 9 bases map to TRBD2. Looked up from germline, CDR1 is MNHEY and CDR2 is SMNVEV (reference sequence). The CDR3 contains 12 residues. The CDR3 here is CAARTAGLAPVF. CDR3 in DNA: TGTGCCGCCAGAACGGCGGGACTAGCTCCCGTCTTT.

A few counts support this clonotype. The V call is TRBV5-1, the J call TRBJ1-6; D is unresolved. The CDR3 totals 15 residues. The germline gives CDR1 SGHRS, CDR2 YFSETQ. The germline V and J ends were trimmed by 0 bases and 5 bases, with 9 bases remaining between them. The CDR3 sequence: CASSLAQLDNSPLHF. CDR3 nucleotides: TGCGCCAGCAGCTTGGCGCAGCTTGATAATTCACCCCTCCACTTT. The variable domain in full, completed from reference TRBV5-1 and TRBJ1-6, reads KAGVTQTPRYLIKTRGQQVTLSCSPISGHRSVSWYQQTPGQGLQFLFEYFSETQRNKGNFPGRFSGRQFSNSRSEMNVSTLELGDSALYLCASSLAQLDNSPLHFGNGTRLTVT.

The chain carries TRBV11-2 and TRBJ1-1; TRBD1 matches at 7 bases. The length of the CDR3 is 14 residues. CDR1 SGHAT and CDR2 FQNNGV come from the germline V gene. V shed 4 bases, J shed 8 bases, and the junction held 10 bases outside the gene matches. The CDR3 DNA is TGTGCCAGCAGCTGGACGACAGGGCCAAACGAAGCTTTCTTT. Amino acids: CASSWTTGPNEAFF.

This clonotype turned up a few times. The CDR3 nucleotides read TGTGCCAGCGGCGCACAGAGTAGCAGGGCAGCTTTCTTT. Translating it yields CASGAQSSRAAFF. The chain links TRBV28 to TRBJ1-1, with D perhaps TRBD1 (5 bases). The CDR3 consists of 13 residues. V lost 8 bases and J 10 bases, leaving 20 bases between the germline ends. Looked up from germline, CDR1 is MDHEN and CDR2 is SYDVKM. Supplemented by reference TRBV28 and TRBJ1-1, the full variable domain reads DVKVTQSSRYLVKRTGEKVFLECVQDMDHENMFWYRQDPGLGLRLIYFSYDVKMKEKGDIPEGYSVSREKKERFSLILESASTNQTSMYLCASGAQSSRAAFFGQGTRLTVV.

This clonotype was picked up a small number of times. The gene calls are TRBV29-1 and TRBJ2-3; D not resolved. Trimming took off 4 bases at V and 0 bases at J, with 5 bases between the two ends. This CDR3 has 12 residues. The germline CDR1 and CDR2 sequences are SQVTM and ANQGSEA. The CDR3 DNA is TGCAGCGTTGCCAGGAGCACAGATACGCAGTATTTT. Translation gives CSVARSTDTQYF.

V and J are TRBV7-8 and TRBJ1-5; weak D call: TRBD1 (6 bases). The CDR3 extends over 13 amino acids. V shed 11 bases and J shed 7 bases, with 18 bases lying between them. In germline, CDR1 is SGHVS, CDR2 FQNEAQ. The CDR3 is CASGGGLWQPQHF. The CDR3 coding sequence is TGTGCCTCCGGGGGGGGCTTATGGCAGCCCCAGCATTTT.

This chain uses TRBV7-2 with TRBJ2-2, with D possibly being TRBD1 (5 bases). V lost 5 bases and J 5 bases, leaving 15 bases between the germline ends. Germline V gene lookup returns CDR1 SGHTA and CDR2 FQGNSA. CDR3 length: 15 amino acids. CDR3 sequence: CASSTRTFRTGELFF. The CDR3 nucleotides read TGTGCCAGCAGCACGCGGACATTTAGAACCGGGGAGCTGTTTTTT. The variable domain in full, completed from reference TRBV7-2 and TRBJ2-2, reads GAGVSQSPSNKVTEKGKDVELRCDPISGHTALYWYRQSLGQGLEFLIYFQGNSAPDKSGLPSDRFSAERTGGSVSTLTIQRTQQEDSAVYLCASSTRTFRTGELFFGEGSRLTVL.

The CDR3 region is CASSPRANYNEQFF. The CDR3 DNA is TGTGCCAGCAGCCCCCGGGCCAACTACAATGAGCAGTTCTTC. The chain links TRBV9 to TRBJ2-1, with D uncertain. Germline V CDR1 and CDR2: SGDLS, YYNGEE. The CDR3 covers 14 residues. Trimming left V 4 bases short and J 3 bases short, with 11 bases between. Using reference TRBV9 and TRBJ2-1 for the parts outside the CDR3, the full variable domain is DSGVTQTPKHLITATGQRVTLRCSPRSGDLSVYWYQQSLDQGLQFLIQYYNGEERAKGNILERFSAQQFPDLHSELNLSSLELGDSALYFCASSPRANYNEQFFGPGTRLTVL.

This clonotype occurred a few times. The rearrangement joins TRBV7-2 to TRBJ2-7, with TRBD2 identical over 11 bases. This CDR3 has 18 amino acids. Germline values: CDR1 SGHTA, CDR2 FQGNSA. The ends lost 0 bases at V and 0 bases at J; junction bases unmatched: 7. The CDR3 region has the DNA TGTGCCAGCAGCTTAGCGGGGATACTAGCGGGGGCCTCCTACGAGCAGTACTTC. It specifies CASSLAGILAGASYEQYF.

This clonotype has a handful of counts. This chain connects TRBV5-6 to TRBJ2-3, with D perhaps TRBD1 (8 bases). The CDR3 spans 16 residues. Germline CDR1 and CDR2: SGHDT and YYEEEE. V lost 3 bases and J 3 bases, leaving 17 bases between the germline ends. This chain's CDR3 is CASSSLQGGRTDTQYF. The CDR3 DNA sequence: TGTGCCAGCAGCTCCCTACAGGGGGGGAGGACAGATACGCAGTATTTT.

This rearrangement joins TRBV12-3 or TRBV12-4 to TRBJ1-6; no firm D call. CDR3 length: 13 residues. The germline V and J ends were trimmed by 7 bases and 6 bases, with 10 bases remaining between them. CDR3 amino acids: CASTPVANSPLHF. CDR3 DNA: TGTGCCAGCACCCCGGTTGCTAATTCACCCCTCCACTTT.

This clonotype was seen only a few times. V is TRBV7-2 and J is TRBJ1-3; 9 positions match TRBD1. The CDR3 spans 17 residues. The germline V gene encodes CDR1 SGHTA and CDR2 FQGNSA. V shed 2 bases, J shed 0 bases, and the junction held 5 bases outside the gene matches. DNA for the CDR3: TGTGCCAGCAGCTTAATGGGACAGGGAAGCTCTGGAAACACCATATATTTT. Protein product: CASSLMGQGSSGNTIYF.

The chain has TRBV4-2 and TRBJ2-3; D remains unclear. CDR3 length equals 12 residues. Germline V lookup: CDR1 LGHNA, CDR2 YNFKEQ. V shed 1 base and J shed 13 bases, with 12 bases lying between them. The CDR3 protein is CASSQVGSAKYF. The CDR3 DNA reads as TGTGCCAGCAGCCAAGTAGGTTCCGCAAAGTATTTT.